This T cell receptor (beta chain) was identified in a study of blood T cell repertoires in COVID-19. As processed by the authors: Estimated nucleated cell counts came from reference gene primer amplification. The repertoire was sequenced with immunoSEQ multiplex PCR; TCRdb's copy has only in-frame clones and lacks some. The DNA gave D and trimming, while V, J and clone size come from that table. The table includes 110,000 to 150,000 clones, 88% detected once. CDR3 size: 17 residues. CDR1 GTSNPN and CDR2 SVGIG come from the germline V gene (reference sequence). V was pared by 3 bases and J by 1 base, with 13 bases of the junction left unmatched.

The sequence was collected from an older man with acute or convalescent COVID-19. What was sequenced was peripheral blood. The chain is built from TRBV30 and TRBJ2-5; the match to TRBD2 covers 8 bases. The CDR3 DNA reads as TGTGCCTGGAGAGTTGCGGGAGGATCTATAGTCCAAGAGACCCAGTACTTC. It codes for CAWRVAGGSIVQETQYF.